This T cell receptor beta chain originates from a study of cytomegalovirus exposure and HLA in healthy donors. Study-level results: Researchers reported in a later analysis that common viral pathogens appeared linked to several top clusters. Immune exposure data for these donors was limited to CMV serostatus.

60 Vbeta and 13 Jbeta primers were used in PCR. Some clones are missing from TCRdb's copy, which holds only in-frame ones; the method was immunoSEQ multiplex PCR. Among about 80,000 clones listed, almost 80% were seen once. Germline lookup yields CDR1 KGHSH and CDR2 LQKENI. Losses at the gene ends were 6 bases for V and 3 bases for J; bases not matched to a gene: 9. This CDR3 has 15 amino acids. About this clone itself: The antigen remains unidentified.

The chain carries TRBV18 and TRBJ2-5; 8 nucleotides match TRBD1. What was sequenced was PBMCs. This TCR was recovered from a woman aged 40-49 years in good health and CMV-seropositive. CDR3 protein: CASSRTGRIEETQYF. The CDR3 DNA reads TGTGCCAGCTCGCGGACAGGGAGGATCGAAGAGACCCAGTACTTC.